These 9 T cell receptor beta chains were sequenced from one sample in a study of patients with pleural tuberculosis. One entry per CDR3 protein, called by TCRdb with MiXCR from the reads. The sample contains 45,000 to 60,000 distinct CDR3 sequences, 5.5% to 8% of which appear only once. These receptors all stem from a human donor with pleural tuberculosis.

This clonotype was recorded at least ten times. The chain joins TRBV11-1 to TRBJ1-2, with 7 bases identical to TRBD1. CDR3 length equals 14 residues. The junction had 3 bases not matched to a gene; V was cut back by 0 bases and J by 5 bases. CDR1 is SGHAT, CDR2 FQDESV, per germline (reference sequence). The CDR3 loop is CASSLAAGGYGYTF. The CDR3 DNA reads TGTGCCAGCAGCTTAGCGGCAGGGGGTTATGGCTACACCTTC. The full variable domain, in which reference TRBV11-1 and TRBJ1-2 provide the parts outside the CDR3, is EAEVAQSPRYKITEKSQAVAFWCDPISGHATLYWYRQILGQGPELLVQFQDESVVDDSQLPKDRFSAERLKGVDSTLKIQPAELGDSAMYLCASSLAAGGYGYTFGSGTRLTVV.

This clonotype has at least ten counts. The rearrangement uses TRBV12-3 or TRBV12-4 and TRBJ2-2; D possibly corresponds to TRBD1 (6 bases). The CDR3 is 15 amino acids. The V end was cut by 6 bases, the J end by 0 bases, with 11 bases between. CDR3 protein: CASRLSGANTGELFF. The DNA of the CDR3 is TGTGCCAGCAGACTCTCAGGGGCGAACACCGGGGAGCTGTTTTTT.

The chain joins TRBV29-1 to TRBJ2-3; a weak D match, TRBD2 (5 bases). This CDR3 contains 14 residues. From germline, CDR1 is SQVTM and CDR2 ANQGSEA. Deletions cut 3 bases from V and 4 bases from J, with 14 bases between. CDR3 residues: CSVEGREIADTQYF. CDR3 DNA sequence: TGCAGCGTTGAGGGGAGAGAGATCGCAGATACGCAGTATTTT.

This clonotype has at least ten counts. The CDR3, as DNA: TGTGCCAGTAGTGCGCCCCCAGGGATGGCAGACTATGGCTACACCTTC. Translated, it gives CASSAPPGMADYGYTF. The chain couples TRBV19 to TRBJ1-2; a possible D gene is TRBD1 (5 bases). The germline CDR1 and CDR2 sequences are LNHDA and SQIVND (reference sequence). CDR3 length: 16 residues. The germline V and J ends were trimmed by 5 bases and 3 bases, with 19 bases remaining between them.

The chain carries TRBV11-1 and TRBJ2-7; 7 bases map to TRBD1. CDR3 size: 13 residues. The germline CDR1 and CDR2 sequences are SGHAT and FQDESV (reference sequence). After removal of 5 bases from V and 3 bases from J, the junction contained 4 bases not matched to a gene. Written as DNA, the CDR3 is TGTGCCAGCAGCCCAGGGACAGACTACGAGCAGTACGTC. It specifies CASSPGTDYEQYV.

This clonotype was observed a few times. Germline and junction disagree at one end, which may indicate a read error. This sequence joins TRBV5-4 and TRBJ2-7; TRBD1 matches at 11 bases. The CDR3 is made up of 12 amino acids. Germline CDR1 reads SGHNT; CDR2 reads YYREEE (reference sequence). DNA of the CDR3: TGTGCCAGCAGCTCGCGGACAGGGGGCGAAATTTTC. Protein product: CASSSRTGGEIF.

Comment on this clonotype: At one end, the junction sequence differs from germline, possibly due to a read error. The J gene is TRBJ2-1, the V gene TRBV28, with D possibly being TRBD2 (5 bases). Germline CDR1 reads MDHEN; CDR2 reads SYDVKM. The CDR3 is made up of 16 amino acids. This CDR3 reads CASSLRGSLSYNVQFF. Here the CDR3 DNA reads TGTGCCAGCAGTTTGAGAGGGTCCCTCTCCTACAATGTGCAGTTCTTC.

In its sample, this clonotype was seen many times. V usage is TRBV10-3 and J usage is TRBJ1-1; 9 bases agree with TRBD1. Germline values: CDR1 ENHRY, CDR2 SYGVKD. Trimming removed 5 bases from V and 7 bases from J; junction bases left unmatched: 5. This CDR3 contains 13 residues. CDR3 nucleotide sequence: TGTGCCATCAGTTCCAGGGGACAGGGTGAAGCTTTCTTT. It specifies CAISSRGQGEAFF.

The J gene is TRBJ1-1, the V gene TRBV9; 8 bases agree with TRBD1. The CDR3 runs to 14 residues. Germline V CDR1 and CDR2: SGDLS, YYNGEE. The trim removed 2 bases at V and 5 bases at J, leaving 5 bases unmatched. The CDR3: CASSVGTGGTEAFF. DNA for the CDR3: TGTGCCAGCAGCGTTGGGACAGGTGGGACTGAAGCTTTCTTT. Full variable domain (missing parts from reference TRBV9 and TRBJ1-1): DSGVTQTPKHLITATGQRVTLRCSPRSGDLSVYWYQQSLDQGLQFLIQYYNGEERAKGNILERFSAQQFPDLHSELNLSSLELGDSALYFCASSVGTGGTEAFFGQGTRLTVV.